The 2 T cell receptor beta chains below come from one sample, sequenced in a study of response to subunit inactivated influenza vaccine. TCRdb independently ran MiXCR on the RT-PCR reads; one entry per CDR3 protein. Of about 780,000 distinct CDR3 sequences listed, 18% are singletons. Sample: PBMCs from blood, taken more than 4 days after vaccination. These receptors all come from a man in his fifties or sixties who received an inactivated influenza vaccine.

In DNA form, the CDR3 reads TGCAGTGCTAGAGCGGATTGGGACACTGGCTACACCTTC. Amino acid sequence: CSARADWDTGYTF. The gene calls are TRBV20-1 and TRBJ1-2; D possibly corresponds to TRBD1 (6 bases). The CDR3 spans 13 residues. The ends were cut back, 1 base at V and 7 bases at J, with 13 bases in the middle. Germline loops: CDR1 DFQATT, CDR2 SNEGSKA (reference sequence).

The chain joins TRBV5-1 to TRBJ2-1; tentatively, D is TRBD2 (5 bases). Germline CDR1 SGHRS, CDR2 YFSETQ. The CDR3 is 14 residues long. Trimming cost V 0 bases and J 14 bases, with 18 bases left between them. The CDR3 nucleotides read TGCGCCAGCAGCTTGGTCCAGGTACCCAAGGAGGAGTTCTTC. This translates into CASSLVQVPKEEFF.